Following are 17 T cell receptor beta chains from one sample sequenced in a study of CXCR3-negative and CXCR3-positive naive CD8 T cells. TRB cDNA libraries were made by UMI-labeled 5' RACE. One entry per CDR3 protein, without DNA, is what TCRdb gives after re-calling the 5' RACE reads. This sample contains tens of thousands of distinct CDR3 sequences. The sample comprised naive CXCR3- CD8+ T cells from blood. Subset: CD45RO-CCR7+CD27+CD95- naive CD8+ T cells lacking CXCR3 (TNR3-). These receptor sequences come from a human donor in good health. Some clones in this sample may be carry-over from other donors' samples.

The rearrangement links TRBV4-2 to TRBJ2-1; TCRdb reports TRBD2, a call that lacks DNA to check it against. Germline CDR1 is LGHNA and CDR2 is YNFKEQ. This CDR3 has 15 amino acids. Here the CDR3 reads CASSQDAGSYNEQFF.

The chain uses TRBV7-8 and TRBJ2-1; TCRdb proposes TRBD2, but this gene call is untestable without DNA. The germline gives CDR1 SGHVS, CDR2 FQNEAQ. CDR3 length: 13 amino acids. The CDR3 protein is CASSLVAQNEQSF.

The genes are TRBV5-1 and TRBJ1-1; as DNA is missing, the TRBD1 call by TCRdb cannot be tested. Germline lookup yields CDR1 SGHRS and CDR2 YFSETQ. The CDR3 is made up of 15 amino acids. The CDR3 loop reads CASSLADGPGPEAFF.

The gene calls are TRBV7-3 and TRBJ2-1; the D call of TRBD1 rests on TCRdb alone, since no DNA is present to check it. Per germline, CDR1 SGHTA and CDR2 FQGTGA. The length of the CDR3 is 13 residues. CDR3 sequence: CASSTIPGDEQFF.

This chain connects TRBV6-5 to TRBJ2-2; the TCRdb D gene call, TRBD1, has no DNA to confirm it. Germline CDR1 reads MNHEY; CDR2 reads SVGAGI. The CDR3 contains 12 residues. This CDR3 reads CASRPVGGELFF.

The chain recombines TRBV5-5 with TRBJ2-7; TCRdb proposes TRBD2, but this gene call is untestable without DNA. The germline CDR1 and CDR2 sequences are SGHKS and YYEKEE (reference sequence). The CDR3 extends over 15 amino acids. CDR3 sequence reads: CASSRSGANSYEQYF.

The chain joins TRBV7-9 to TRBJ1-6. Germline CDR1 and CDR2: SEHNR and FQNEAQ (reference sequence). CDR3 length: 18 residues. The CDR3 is CASSPDVLDVDYNSPLHF.

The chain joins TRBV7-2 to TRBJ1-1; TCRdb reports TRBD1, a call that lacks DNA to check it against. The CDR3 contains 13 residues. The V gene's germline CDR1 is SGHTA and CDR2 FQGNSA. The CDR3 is CASSLTGGSEAFF.

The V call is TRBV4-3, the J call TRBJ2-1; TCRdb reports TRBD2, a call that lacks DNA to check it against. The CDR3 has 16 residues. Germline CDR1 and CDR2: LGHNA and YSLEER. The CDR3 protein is CASSPGTSGMNNEQFF.

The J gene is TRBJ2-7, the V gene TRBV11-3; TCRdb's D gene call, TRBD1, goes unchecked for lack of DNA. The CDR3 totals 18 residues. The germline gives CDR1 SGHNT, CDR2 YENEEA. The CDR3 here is CASSLRRDRAQDGYEQYF.

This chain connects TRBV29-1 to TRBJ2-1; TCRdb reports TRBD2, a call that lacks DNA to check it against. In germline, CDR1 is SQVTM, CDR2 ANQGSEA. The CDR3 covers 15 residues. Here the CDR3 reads CSVELAGDESNEQFF.

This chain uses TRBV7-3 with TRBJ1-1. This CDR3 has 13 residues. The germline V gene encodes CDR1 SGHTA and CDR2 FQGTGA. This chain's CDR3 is CASSEGTADEAFF.

The chain's CDR3 is CASGVLAGTEAFF. The chain uses TRBV7-9 and TRBJ1-1. CDR3 length: 13 amino acids. CDR1 is SEHNR and CDR2 is FQNEAQ in the germline V gene (reference sequence).

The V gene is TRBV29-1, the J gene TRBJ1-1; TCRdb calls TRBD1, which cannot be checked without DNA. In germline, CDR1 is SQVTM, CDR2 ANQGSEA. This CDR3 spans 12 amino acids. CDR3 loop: CSVQQGGTEAFF.

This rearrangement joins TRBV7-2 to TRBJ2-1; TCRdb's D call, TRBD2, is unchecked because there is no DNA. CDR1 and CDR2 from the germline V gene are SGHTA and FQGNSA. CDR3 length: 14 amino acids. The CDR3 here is CASSYSGAYNEQFF.

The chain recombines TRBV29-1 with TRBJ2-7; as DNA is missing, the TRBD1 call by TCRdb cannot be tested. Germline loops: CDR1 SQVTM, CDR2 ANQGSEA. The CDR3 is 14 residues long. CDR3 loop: CSVEIWDSSYEQYF.

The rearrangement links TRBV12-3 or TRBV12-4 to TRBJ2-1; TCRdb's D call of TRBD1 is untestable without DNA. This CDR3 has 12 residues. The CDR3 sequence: CASSPGTNEQFF.